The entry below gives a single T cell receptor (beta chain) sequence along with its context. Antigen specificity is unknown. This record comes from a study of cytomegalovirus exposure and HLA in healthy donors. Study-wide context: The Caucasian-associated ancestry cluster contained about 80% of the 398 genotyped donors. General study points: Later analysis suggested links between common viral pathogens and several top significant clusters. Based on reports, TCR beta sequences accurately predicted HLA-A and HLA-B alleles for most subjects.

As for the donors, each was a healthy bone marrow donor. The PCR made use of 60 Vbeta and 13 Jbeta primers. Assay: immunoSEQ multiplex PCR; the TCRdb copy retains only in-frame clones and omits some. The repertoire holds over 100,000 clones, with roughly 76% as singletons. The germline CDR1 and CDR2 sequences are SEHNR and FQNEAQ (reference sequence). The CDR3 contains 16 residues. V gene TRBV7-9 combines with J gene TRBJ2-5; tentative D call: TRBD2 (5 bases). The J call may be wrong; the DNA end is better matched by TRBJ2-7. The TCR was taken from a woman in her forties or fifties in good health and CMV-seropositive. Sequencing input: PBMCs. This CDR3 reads CASSSARGLRTYEQYF. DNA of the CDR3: TGTGCCAGCAGCTCCGCCCGAGGGCTCCGAACCTACGAGCAGTACTTC.